These T cell receptor beta chains were read from a single sample in a study of cytomegalovirus exposure and HLA in healthy donors. Assay used: immunoSEQ multiplex PCR; TCRdb lists only in-frame clones, some missing. The sample shows 200,000 to 250,000 clones, 82% of them seen only once. Source material: PBMCs. These receptors were taken from a woman aged 40 to 50 in good health and CMV-seropositive. The CDR3 runs from the conserved cysteine through the conserved F or W. D genes are given only for firm matches. The listing skips clone size in some rows; elsewhere it reads once, few, many or a size class.

NA	NA	TRBV7-3	TRBJ1-2	TGTGCCAGCAGCTTAACTGCTGACACCGGCACCACCTTC	CASSLTADTGTTF
TRBD2	NA	TRBV4-1	TRBJ2-7	TGCGCCAGCAGCCAATATATCGGGACTAGCGGGGGCTACGAGCAGTACTTC	CASSQYIGTSGGYEQYF
NA	NA	TRBV4-3	TRBJ2-5	TGCGCCAGCAGCCAAGATAGAGAGACCCAGTACTTC	CASSQDRETQYF
TRBD2	NA	TRBV4-2	TRBJ2-2	TGTGCCTGCGGGAGGGGGGGCACCGGGGAGCTGTTTTTT	CACGRGGTGELFF
NA	NA	TRBV7-2	TRBJ2-1	TGTGCCAGCAGCTTAGCTGGCACCTACAATGAGCAGTTCTTC	CASSLAGTYNEQFF
NA	NA	TRBV5-6	TRBJ1-5	TGTGCCAGCAGCTTGGAGCGGGGGAGCGGTCAGCCCCAGCATTTT	CASSLERGSGQPQHF
TRBD1	once	TRBV5-5	TRBJ1-3	TGTGCCAGCAGCCCCACAGGGGGCTCCGGAAACACCATATATTTT	CASSPTGGSGNTIYF
NA	once	TRBV29-1	TRBJ2-7	TGCAGCATACCCAACGGGACTCTCAGAGATTACGAGCAGTACTTC	CSIPNGTLRDYEQYF
TRBD1	few	TRBV6-5	TRBJ2-1	TGTGCCAGCGGAGGACAGGGGGTGGTCAATGAGCAGTTCTTC	CASGGQGVVNEQFF
TRBD1	NA	TRBV27	TRBJ1-2	TGTGCCAGCTCGAACCAGGGGGCCGGGGACTATGGCTACACCTTC	CASSNQGAGDYGYTF
NA	NA	TRBV5-1	TRBJ1-1	TGCGCCAGCAGCCCGTCCGTCGGGTTTACTGAAGCTTTCTTT	CASSPSVGFTEAFF
TRBD2	NA	TRBV10-3	TRBJ2-1	TGTGCCATCAGTGAGTCAGGGACTAGCGGGACCCCCTCCTACAATGAGCAGTTCTTC	CAISESGTSGTPSYNEQFF
NA	NA	TRBV7-9	TRBJ1-3	TGTGCCAGCAGCCAATACAGGGCGACCTCTGGAAACACCATATATTTT	CASSQYRATSGNTIYF
TRBD1	NA	TRBV7-9	TRBJ2-3	TGTGCCAGCAGCCCCGGACAGGTCAGCACAGATACGCAGTATTTT	CASSPGQVSTDTQYF
NA	NA	TRBV6-1	TRBJ2-4	TGTGCCAGCAGTGAAAACACCTTAGCCAAAAACATTCAGTACTTC	CASSENTLAKNIQYF
NA	NA	TRBV10-3	TRBJ2-5	TGTGCCATAACCGACAGGCCCAGAGAGACCCAGTACTTC	CAITDRPRETQYF
TRBD1	few	TRBV2	TRBJ1-2	TGTGCCAGCAGTGCCCCGGGACAGGGTATCAATTTGGGTGGCTACACCTTC	CASSAPGQGINLGGYTF
TRBD1	NA	TRBV23-1	TRBJ1-2	TGCGCCAGCAGTCAACCCGGGACAGGGGTAGACGAGAACTATGGCTACACCTTC	CASSQPGTGVDENYGYTF
TRBD1	NA	TRBV5-5	TRBJ1-1	TGTGCCAGCAGCGTAGGGGGCCCCGCGGGTGAAGCTTTCTTT	CASSVGGPAGEAFF
TRBD2	NA	TRBV4-3	TRBJ2-3	TGCGCCAGCAGCCAAGTTCCTAGCGGGAGAGGGGCAGATACGCAGTATTTT	CASSQVPSGRGADTQYF
TRBD2	NA	TRBV11-3	TRBJ2-1	TGTGCCAGCAGCTTGGGACTAGAACGAGACAATGAGCAGTTCTTC	CASSLGLERDNEQFF
TRBD2	NA	TRBV7-9	TRBJ2-7	TGTGCCTCTTCTAAAGTACGACTAGCGGACTCCTACGAGCAGTACTTC	CASSKVRLADSYEQYF
NA	NA	TRBV30	TRBJ1-3	TGTGCCTGGAGTGTACGTCTCGCAGTAGGAAACACCATATATTTT	CAWSVRLAVGNTIYF
NA	NA	TRBV5-1	TRBJ2-2	TGCGCCAGCAGCCTCTATAGCGGACCCCCCGGGGAGCTGTTTTTT	CASSLYSGPPGELFF
TRBD1	NA	TRBV5-1	TRBJ1-2	TGCGCCAGCAGCTTGGCGCCCCAACAGGGGGAAATCTATGGCTACACCTTC	CASSLAPQQGEIYGYTF
NA	NA	TRBV5-1	TRBJ2-1	TGCGCCAGCGAAAATGGACTCCCGCCCCTTTACAATGAGCAGTTCTTC	CASENGLPPLYNEQFF
TRBD2	NA	TRBV18	TRBJ2-7	TGTGCCAGCTCACCACTTCCTAGCGGGAGCTCCTACGAGCAGTACTTC	CASSPLPSGSSYEQYF
NA	NA	TRBV5-8	TRBJ1-1	TGTGCCAGCAGCTTACTTTTTGGGGGGGACACTGAAGCTTTCTTT	CASSLLFGGDTEAFF
TRBD2	NA	TRBV7-3	TRBJ2-1	TGTGCCAGCAGCTTAGATAGCAGCGGGGGGCGAGTAAATGAGCAGTTCTTC	CASSLDSSGGRVNEQFF
TRBD2	NA	TRBV7-8	TRBJ2-7	TGTGCCAGCAGCTTAACTAGCGGCTCCTACGAGCAGTACTTC	CASSLTSGSYEQYF